A selection of T cell receptor beta chains follows, all from one sample in a study of T cells expressing NK-cell markers. TCRdb reprocessed the 5' RACE reads and reports one entry per CDR3 protein, with no DNA. The data show some 190,000 distinct CDR3 sequences, and the top ten clones hold 20% to 25%. Input material: blood T cells: a sorted CD56 or NKG2C T cell subset, CD4+ or CD8+ T cells, or bulk PBMC T cells (not recorded which). All receptors derive from a man aged 18-75 years in good health. Both conserved end residues are part of each CDR3. Each record gives: CDR3 length, V gene, J gene, CDR3 protein.

length: 16; V: TRBV5-1; J: TRBJ2-3; CDR3: CASSLEERVQTDTQYF
length: 16; V: TRBV6-1; J: TRBJ2-7; CDR3: CASSDLGAANYYEQYF
length: 16; V: TRBV6-5; J: TRBJ2-7; CDR3: CASSPMAGGLTYEQYF
length: 15; V: TRBV7-9; J: TRBJ1-4; CDR3: CASSTGEVVRGKLFF
length: 15; V: TRBV13; J: TRBJ1-1; CDR3: CASSIPTGENTEAFF
length: 11; V: TRBV11-2; J: TRBJ2-1; CDR3: CASSGTGGQFF
length: 15; V: TRBV9; J: TRBJ2-7; CDR3: CASSVGQANSYEQYF
length: 15; V: TRBV27; J: TRBJ1-1; CDR3: CASSLSDRPLSVAFF
length: 17; V: TRBV20-1; J: TRBJ2-1; CDR3: CSARDSGRGSSYNEQFF
length: 18; V: TRBV5-6; J: TRBJ1-3; CDR3: CASSLEVADWSSGNTIYF
length: 14; V: TRBV12-3/TRBV12-4; J: TRBJ2-5; CDR3: CASSLPGQGETQYF
length: 15; V: TRBV7-2; J: TRBJ1-1; CDR3: CASSLSGTPGTEAFF
length: 15; V: TRBV12-3/TRBV12-4; J: TRBJ1-1; CDR3: CASSTLESGNTEAFF
length: 17; V: TRBV9; J: TRBJ2-2; CDR3: CASSVSSSGGNTGELFF
length: 16; V: TRBV4-1; J: TRBJ2-1; CDR3: CASSQTGTSGYNEQFF
length: 15; V: TRBV12-3/TRBV12-4; J: TRBJ2-3; CDR3: CASSAGQPFTDTQYF
length: 14; V: TRBV7-9; J: TRBJ1-1; CDR3: CASSRDSRNTEAFF
length: 16; V: TRBV2; J: TRBJ2-3; CDR3: CASNGKGGVSIDTQYF
length: 15; V: TRBV7-6; J: TRBJ2-2; CDR3: CASSLAHQGTGELFF
length: 13; V: TRBV5-1; J: TRBJ2-7; CDR3: CASAWGVSYEQYF
length: 17; V: TRBV7-2; J: TRBJ2-1; CDR3: CASSLLAGGSNYNEQFF
length: 14; V: TRBV25-1; J: TRBJ2-5; CDR3: CASSEFNRQETQYF
length: 14; V: TRBV5-4; J: TRBJ2-1; CDR3: CASSPESDSNEQFF
length: 14; V: TRBV28; J: TRBJ2-7; CDR3: CASSLRGDTYEQYF
length: 12; V: TRBV6-1; J: TRBJ2-7; CDR3: CAIPTEAYEQYF
length: 15; V: TRBV5-1; J: TRBJ1-2; CDR3: CASSLAPGSNYGYTF
length: 14; V: TRBV27; J: TRBJ2-7; CDR3: CASSPRDRWFEQYF
length: 14; V: TRBV24-1; J: TRBJ2-1; CDR3: CATSEAGRWYEQFF
length: 15; V: TRBV5-1; J: TRBJ2-5; CDR3: CASGLAGREQETQYF
length: 17; V: TRBV5-6; J: TRBJ2-3; CDR3: CASRWGTTQLSTDTQYF
length: 15; V: TRBV27; J: TRBJ1-4; CDR3: CASSLSSRRNEKLFF
length: 19; V: TRBV4-2; J: TRBJ2-3; CDR3: CASSQVRPPGGGLTDTQYF
length: 13; V: TRBV7-9; J: TRBJ2-7; CDR3: CASSSRSSYEQYF
length: 17; V: TRBV6-5; J: TRBJ2-3; CDR3: CASSYSKERRGSNTQYF
length: 15; V: TRBV12-3/TRBV12-4; J: TRBJ2-3; CDR3: CASSLSADTGDTQYF
length: 13; V: TRBV27; J: TRBJ1-2; CDR3: CASSMDRSYGYTF
length: 15; V: TRBV6-1; J: TRBJ2-1; CDR3: CASSGTGWDRNEQFF
length: 13; V: TRBV27; J: TRBJ2-1; CDR3: CASSLANYNEQFF
length: 11; V: TRBV7-2; J: TRBJ2-1; CDR3: CANSEGGEQFF
length: 15; V: TRBV29-1; J: TRBJ2-1; CDR3: CSVRSGDSSYNEQFF
length: 16; V: TRBV4-1; J: TRBJ2-2; CDR3: CASSQGSRLGTGELFF
length: 15; V: TRBV9; J: TRBJ2-7; CDR3: CASSVDVGPPYEQYF
length: 15; V: TRBV15; J: TRBJ2-7; CDR3: CATSSEGGSVHEQYF
length: 15; V: TRBV7-9; J: TRBJ1-5; CDR3: CASSLGQGLGQPQHF
length: 16; V: TRBV11-2; J: TRBJ2-5; CDR3: CASSSTSGGAQETQYF
length: 17; V: TRBV5-5; J: TRBJ2-2; CDR3: CASSFGTGASLAGELFF
length: 13; V: TRBV12-3/TRBV12-4; J: TRBJ1-2; CDR3: CASSLVRNGGYTF
length: 17; V: TRBV19; J: TRBJ1-5; CDR3: CASRRGIPGQGNQPQHF
length: 12; V: TRBV6-5; J: TRBJ2-1; CDR3: CASSRSPNEQFF
length: 15; V: TRBV6-2/TRBV6-3; J: TRBJ1-5; CDR3: CASSVGSPVRQPQHF
length: 14; V: TRBV20-1; J: TRBJ2-7; CDR3: CSAETGASSYEQYF
length: 14; V: TRBV29-1; J: TRBJ2-7; CDR3: CSVEGGASEGEQYF
length: 12; V: TRBV20-1; J: TRBJ2-7; CDR3: CSAGDSGARQYF
length: 15; V: TRBV19; J: TRBJ1-5; CDR3: CATARFGQDIKPQHF
length: 16; V: TRBV28; J: TRBJ2-4; CDR3: CASSHNSGEAKNIQYF
length: 15; V: TRBV12-3/TRBV12-4; J: TRBJ1-1; CDR3: CASAGEGYMNTEAFF
length: 13; V: TRBV20-1; J: TRBJ2-1; CDR3: CSVARGRWNEQFF
length: 14; V: TRBV12-3/TRBV12-4; J: TRBJ1-2; CDR3: CASSPKQGNYGYTF
length: 14; V: TRBV6-5; J: TRBJ2-7; CDR3: CASSLTGTVYEQYF
length: 13; V: TRBV14; J: TRBJ2-1; CDR3: CASSPPSGVEQFF